The clone carrying this T cell receptor beta chain was found many times. Antigen: not known. The sample is drawn from a study of breast tumors, draining lymph nodes, adjacent tissues. Study findings and constraints: Tumors had less TCR diversity than lymph nodes, more than nontumor tissue. Findings are consistent with lymph node origin and intratumoral expansion of most tumor T cells.

The lymph nodes were axillary draining lymph nodes from breast cancer patients. Via MiXCR, TCRdb re-called the multiplex PCR reads, giving one row per CDR3 protein. The sample yields some 130,000 distinct CDR3 sequences, just under 20% seen once. Specimen: axillary lymph node tissue. This TCR was sampled from a female donor with breast cancer. Some clones in this sample may be carry-over from other donors' samples.

The chain's CDR3 is CASSQRTGGDYGYTF. The CDR3 DNA reads TGTGCCAGCAGCCAGCGGACAGGGGGCGACTATGGCTACACCTTC. The chain joins TRBV7-2 to TRBJ1-2; 11 positions match TRBD1. Germline trimming cut 5 bases from V and 3 bases from J; bases unmatched to any gene: 5. In germline, CDR1 is SGHTA, CDR2 FQGNSA. The CDR3 is 15 amino acids.